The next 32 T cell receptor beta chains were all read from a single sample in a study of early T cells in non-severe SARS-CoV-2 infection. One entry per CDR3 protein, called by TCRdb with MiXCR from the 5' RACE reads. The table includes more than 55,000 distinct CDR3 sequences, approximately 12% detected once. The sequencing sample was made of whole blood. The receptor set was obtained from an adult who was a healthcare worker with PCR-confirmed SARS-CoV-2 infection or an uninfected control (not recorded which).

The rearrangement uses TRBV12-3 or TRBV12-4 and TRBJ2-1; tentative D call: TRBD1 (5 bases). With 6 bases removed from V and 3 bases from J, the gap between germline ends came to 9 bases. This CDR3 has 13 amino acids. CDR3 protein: CASSLDSYNEQFF. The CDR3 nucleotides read TGTGCCAGCAGCCTTGACAGCTACAATGAGCAGTTCTTC.

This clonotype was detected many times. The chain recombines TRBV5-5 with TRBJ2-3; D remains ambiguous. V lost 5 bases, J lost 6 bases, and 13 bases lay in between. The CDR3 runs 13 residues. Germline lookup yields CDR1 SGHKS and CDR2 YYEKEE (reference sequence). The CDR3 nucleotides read TGTGCCAGCAGTTATACTGCTGGGGATACGCAGTATTTT. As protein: CASSYTAGDTQYF.

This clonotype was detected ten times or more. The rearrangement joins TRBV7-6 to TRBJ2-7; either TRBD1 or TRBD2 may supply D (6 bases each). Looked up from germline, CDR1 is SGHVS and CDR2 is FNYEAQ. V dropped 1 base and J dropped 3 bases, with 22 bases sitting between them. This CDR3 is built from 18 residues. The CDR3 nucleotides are TGTGCCAGCAGCTTAGGAGTCCAGCCAGGAGGGGGAGGCTACGAGCAGTACTTC. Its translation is CASSLGVQPGGGGYEQYF.

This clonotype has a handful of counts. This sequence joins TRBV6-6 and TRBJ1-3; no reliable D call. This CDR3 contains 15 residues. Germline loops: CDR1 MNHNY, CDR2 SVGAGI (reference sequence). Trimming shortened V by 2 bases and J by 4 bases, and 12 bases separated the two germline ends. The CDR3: CASSYPQEVGNTIYF. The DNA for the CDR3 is TGTGCCAGCAGTTACCCCCAAGAAGTGGGAAACACCATATATTTT.

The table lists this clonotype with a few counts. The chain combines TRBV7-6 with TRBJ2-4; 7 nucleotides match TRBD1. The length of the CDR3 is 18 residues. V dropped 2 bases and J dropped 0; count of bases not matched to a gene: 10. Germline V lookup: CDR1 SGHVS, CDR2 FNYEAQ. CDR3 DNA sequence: TGTGCCAGCAGCTTACCCCTCGGGACAGAGAAAGCCAAAAACATTCAGTACTTC. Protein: CASSLPLGTEKAKNIQYF. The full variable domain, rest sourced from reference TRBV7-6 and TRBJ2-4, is GAGVSQSPRYKVTKRGQDVALRCDPISGHVSLYWYRQALGQGPEFLTYFNYEAQQDKSGLPNDRFSAERPEGSISTLTIQRTEQRDSAMYRCASSLPLGTEKAKNIQYFGAGTRLSVL.

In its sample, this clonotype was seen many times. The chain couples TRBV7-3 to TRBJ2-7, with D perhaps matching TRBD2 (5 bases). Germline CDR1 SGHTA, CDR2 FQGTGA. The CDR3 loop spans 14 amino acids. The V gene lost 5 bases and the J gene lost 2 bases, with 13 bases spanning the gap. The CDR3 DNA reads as TGTGCCAGCAGCCCTCTAAGCGGTCCCTACGAGCAGTACTTC. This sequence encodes CASSPLSGPYEQYF. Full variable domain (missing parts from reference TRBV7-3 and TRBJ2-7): GAGVSQTPSNKVTEKGKYVELRCDPISGHTALYWYRQSLGQGPEFLIYFQGTGAADDSGLPNDRFFAVRPEGSVSTLKIQRTERGDSAVYLCASSPLSGPYEQYFGPGTRLTVT.

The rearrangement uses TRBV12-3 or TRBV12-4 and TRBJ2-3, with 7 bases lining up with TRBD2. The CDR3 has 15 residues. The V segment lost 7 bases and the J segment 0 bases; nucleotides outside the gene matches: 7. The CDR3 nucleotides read TGTGCCAGCACCTTGTGGGGGGGTAGCACAGATACGCAGTATTTT. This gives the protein CASTLWGGSTDTQYF.

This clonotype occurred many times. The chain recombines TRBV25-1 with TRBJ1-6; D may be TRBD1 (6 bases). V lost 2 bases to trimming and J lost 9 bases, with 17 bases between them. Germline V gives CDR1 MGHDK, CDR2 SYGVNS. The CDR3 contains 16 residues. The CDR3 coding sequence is TGTGCCAGCAGTGAAAGAAGGGGGTCGCAGAGTTCACCCCTCCACTTT. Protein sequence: CASSERRGSQSSPLHF.

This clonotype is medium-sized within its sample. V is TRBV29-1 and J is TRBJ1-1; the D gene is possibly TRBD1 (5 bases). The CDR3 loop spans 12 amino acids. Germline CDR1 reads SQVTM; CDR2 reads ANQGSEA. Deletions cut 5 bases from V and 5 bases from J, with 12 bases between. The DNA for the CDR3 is TGCAGCGTTTTGGGGTCAGGGACTGAAGCTTTCTTT. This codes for CSVLGSGTEAFF.

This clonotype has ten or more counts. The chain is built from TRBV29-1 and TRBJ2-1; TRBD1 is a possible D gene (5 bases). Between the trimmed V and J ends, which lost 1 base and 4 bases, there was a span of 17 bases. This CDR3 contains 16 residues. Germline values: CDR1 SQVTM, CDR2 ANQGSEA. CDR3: CSVEGGQNRAYNEQFF. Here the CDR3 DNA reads TGCAGCGTTGAAGGGGGCCAAAACCGGGCTTACAATGAGCAGTTCTTC.

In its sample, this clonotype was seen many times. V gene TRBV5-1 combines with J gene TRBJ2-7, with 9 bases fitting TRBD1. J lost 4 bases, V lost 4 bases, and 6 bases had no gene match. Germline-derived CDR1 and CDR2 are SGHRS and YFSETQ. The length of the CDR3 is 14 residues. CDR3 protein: CASSPGQGLYEQYF. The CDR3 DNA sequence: TGCGCCAGCAGCCCGGGACAGGGTCTTTACGAGCAGTACTTC. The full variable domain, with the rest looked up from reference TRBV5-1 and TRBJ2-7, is KAGVTQTPRYLIKTRGQQVTLSCSPISGHRSVSWYQQTPGQGLQFLFEYFSETQRNKGNFPGRFSGRQFSNSRSEMNVSTLELGDSALYLCASSPGQGLYEQYFGPGTRLTVT.

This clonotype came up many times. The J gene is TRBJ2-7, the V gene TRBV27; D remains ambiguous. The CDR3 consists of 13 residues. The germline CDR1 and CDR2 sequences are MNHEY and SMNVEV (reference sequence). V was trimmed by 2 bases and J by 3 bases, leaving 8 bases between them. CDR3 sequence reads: CASSLVGNYEQYF. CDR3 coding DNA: TGTGCCAGCAGTTTAGTAGGAAACTACGAGCAGTACTTC.

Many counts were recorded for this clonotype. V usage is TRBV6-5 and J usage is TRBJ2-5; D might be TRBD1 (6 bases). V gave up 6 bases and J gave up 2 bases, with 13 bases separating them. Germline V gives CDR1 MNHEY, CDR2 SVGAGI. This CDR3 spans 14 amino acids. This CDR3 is CASRPRTGQETQYF. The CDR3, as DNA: TGTGCCAGCAGGCCGCGCACAGGGCAAGAGACCCAGTACTTC.

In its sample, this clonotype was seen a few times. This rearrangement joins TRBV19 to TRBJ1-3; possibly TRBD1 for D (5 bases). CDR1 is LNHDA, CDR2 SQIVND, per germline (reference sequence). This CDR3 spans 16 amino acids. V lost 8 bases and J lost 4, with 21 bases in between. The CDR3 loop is CASGSSWDYPGNTIYF. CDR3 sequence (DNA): TGTGCCAGTGGGTCCTCGTGGGACTATCCCGGAAACACCATATATTTT.

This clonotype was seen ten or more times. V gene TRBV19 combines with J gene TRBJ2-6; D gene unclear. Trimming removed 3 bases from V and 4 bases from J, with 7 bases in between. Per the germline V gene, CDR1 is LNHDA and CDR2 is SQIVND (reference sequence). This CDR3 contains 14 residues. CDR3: CASSIRAGANVLTF. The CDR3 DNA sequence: TGTGCCAGTAGTATTCGGGCCGGGGCCAACGTCCTGACTTTC.

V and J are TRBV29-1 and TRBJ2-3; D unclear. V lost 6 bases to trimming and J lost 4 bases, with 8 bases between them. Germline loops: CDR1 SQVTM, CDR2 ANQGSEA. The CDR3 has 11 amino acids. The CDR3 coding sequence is TGCAGCGTCAACGACCCAGATACGCAGTATTTT. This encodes CSVNDPDTQYF.

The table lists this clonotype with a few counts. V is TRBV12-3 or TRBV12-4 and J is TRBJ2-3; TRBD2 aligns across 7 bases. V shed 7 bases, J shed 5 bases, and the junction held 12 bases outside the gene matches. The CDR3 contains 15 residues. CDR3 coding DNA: TGTGCCAGCACCCCTGCGGGAGAATCGGGAGATACGCAGTATTTT. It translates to CASTPAGESGDTQYF.

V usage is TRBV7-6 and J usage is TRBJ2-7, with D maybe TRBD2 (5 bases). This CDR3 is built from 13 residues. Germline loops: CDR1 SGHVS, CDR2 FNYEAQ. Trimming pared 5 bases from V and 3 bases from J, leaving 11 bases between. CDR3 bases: TGTGCCAGCAGCCCCCTCGAGGGCTACGAGCAGTACTTC. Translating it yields CASSPLEGYEQYF.

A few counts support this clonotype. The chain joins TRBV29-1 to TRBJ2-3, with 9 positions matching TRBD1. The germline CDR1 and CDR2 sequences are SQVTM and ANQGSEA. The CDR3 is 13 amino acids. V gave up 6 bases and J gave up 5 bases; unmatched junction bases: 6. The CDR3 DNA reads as TGCAGCGTGGGACAGGGTCAGGGAGATACGCAGTATTTT. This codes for CSVGQGQGDTQYF.

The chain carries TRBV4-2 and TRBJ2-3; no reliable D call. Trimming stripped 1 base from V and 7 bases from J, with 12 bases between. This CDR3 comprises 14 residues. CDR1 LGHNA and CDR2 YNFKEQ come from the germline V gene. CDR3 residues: CASSQVGQQNTQYF. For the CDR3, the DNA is TGTGCCAGCAGCCAAGTAGGGCAGCAGAATACGCAGTATTTT.

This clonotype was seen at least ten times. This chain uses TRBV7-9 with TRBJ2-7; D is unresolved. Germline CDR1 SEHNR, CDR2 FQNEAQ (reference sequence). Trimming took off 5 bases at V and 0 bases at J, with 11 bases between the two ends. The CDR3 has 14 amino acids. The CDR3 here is CASSLRTDSYEQYF. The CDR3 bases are TGTGCCAGCAGCCTACGGACGGACTCCTACGAGCAGTACTTC.

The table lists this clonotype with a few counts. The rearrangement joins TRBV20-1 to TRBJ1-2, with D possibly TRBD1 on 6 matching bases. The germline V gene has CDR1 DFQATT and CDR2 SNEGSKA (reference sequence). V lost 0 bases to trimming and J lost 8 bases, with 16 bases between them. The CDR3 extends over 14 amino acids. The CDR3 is CSARDRGTPRGYTF. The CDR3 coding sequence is TGCAGTGCTAGAGATCGGGGGACACCAAGGGGCTACACCTTC.

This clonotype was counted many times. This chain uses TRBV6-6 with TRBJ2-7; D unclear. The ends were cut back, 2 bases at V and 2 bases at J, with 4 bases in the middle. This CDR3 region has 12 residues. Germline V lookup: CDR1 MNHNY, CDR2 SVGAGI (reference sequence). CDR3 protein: CASSYGTYEQYF. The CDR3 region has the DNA TGTGCCAGCAGTTACGGAACCTACGAGCAGTACTTC.

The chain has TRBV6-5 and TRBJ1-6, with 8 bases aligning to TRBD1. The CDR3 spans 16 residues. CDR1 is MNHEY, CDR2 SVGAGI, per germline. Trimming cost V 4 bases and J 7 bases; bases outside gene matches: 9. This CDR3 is CASSLGTGSLNSPLHF. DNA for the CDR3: TGTGCCAGCAGTTTGGGGACAGGATCCCTAAATTCACCCCTCCACTTT.

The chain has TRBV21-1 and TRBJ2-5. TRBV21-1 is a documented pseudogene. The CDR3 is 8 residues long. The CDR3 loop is CASTREYF. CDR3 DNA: TGTGCCAGCACACGGGAGTACTTC.

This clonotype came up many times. The CDR3 DNA sequence: TGTGCCAGCAGTTTCGTAGCGGGGACAGATACGCAGTATTTT. Translated: CASSFVAGTDTQYF. The chain uses TRBV28 and TRBJ2-3; the match to TRBD2 covers 8 bases. This CDR3 contains 14 residues. Germline CDR1 and CDR2: MDHEN and SYDVKM. Trimming removed 3 bases from V and 3 bases from J; junction bases left unmatched: 2.

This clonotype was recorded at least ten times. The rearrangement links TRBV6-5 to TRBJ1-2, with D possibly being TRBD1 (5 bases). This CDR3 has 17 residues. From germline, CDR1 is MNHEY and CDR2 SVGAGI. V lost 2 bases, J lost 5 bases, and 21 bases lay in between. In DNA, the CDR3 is TGTGCCAGCAGTTACAACTCCCCCCGGGACGAAAATTATGGCTACACCTTC. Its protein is CASSYNSPRDENYGYTF.

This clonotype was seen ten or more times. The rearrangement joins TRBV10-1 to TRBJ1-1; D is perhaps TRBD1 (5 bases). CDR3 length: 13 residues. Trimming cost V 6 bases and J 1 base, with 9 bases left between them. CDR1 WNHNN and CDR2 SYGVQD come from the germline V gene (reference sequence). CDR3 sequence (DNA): TGCGCCAGCAGCCCTCAGGGGAACACTGAAGCTTTCTTT. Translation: CASSPQGNTEAFF.

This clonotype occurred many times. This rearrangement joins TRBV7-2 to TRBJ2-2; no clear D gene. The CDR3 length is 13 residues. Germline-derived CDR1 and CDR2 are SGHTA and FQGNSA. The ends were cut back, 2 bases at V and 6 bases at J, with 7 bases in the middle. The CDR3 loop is CASSLISPGELFF. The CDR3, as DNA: TGTGCCAGCAGCTTAATCTCCCCCGGGGAGCTGTTTTTT.

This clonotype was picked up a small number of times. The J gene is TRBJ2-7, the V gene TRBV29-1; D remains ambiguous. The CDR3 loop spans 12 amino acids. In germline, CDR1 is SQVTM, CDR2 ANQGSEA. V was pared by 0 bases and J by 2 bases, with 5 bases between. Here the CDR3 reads CSVEDSTYEQYF. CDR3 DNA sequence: TGCAGCGTTGAAGACAGTACCTACGAGCAGTACTTC.

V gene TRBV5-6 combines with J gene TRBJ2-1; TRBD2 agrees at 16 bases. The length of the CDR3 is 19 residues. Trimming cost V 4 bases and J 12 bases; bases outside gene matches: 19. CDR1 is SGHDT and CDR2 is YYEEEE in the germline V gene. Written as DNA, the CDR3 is TGTGCCAGCAGCACCCCCCGGGGACTAGCGGGGGGGATGGGGCTTGTGCAGTTCTTC. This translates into CASSTPRGLAGGMGLVQFF.

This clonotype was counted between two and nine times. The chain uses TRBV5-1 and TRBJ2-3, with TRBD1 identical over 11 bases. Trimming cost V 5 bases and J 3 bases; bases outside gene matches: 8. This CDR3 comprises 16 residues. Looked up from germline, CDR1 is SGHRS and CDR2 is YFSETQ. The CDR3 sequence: CASSNTDRGLTDTQYF. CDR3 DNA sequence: TGCGCCAGCAGTAACACGGACAGGGGGCTGACAGATACGCAGTATTTT.